This T cell receptor (beta chain) was sequenced in a study of T cells after yellow fever vaccination. The study, taken as a whole, reports: The secondary response was weaker but peaked faster, day 5 versus 15.

Comments on this clonotype: The antigen is not known.

Each CDR3 protein is one row after TCRdb ran MiXCR on the 5' RACE reads. The table includes 300,000 to 350,000 distinct CDR3 sequences, approximately 4.5% detected once. V shed 2 bases and J shed 0 bases, with 11 bases lying between them. CDR1 SGHTA and CDR2 FQGNSA come from the germline V gene. This CDR3 is built from 16 residues. Sequenced material: PBMCs, taken 15 days after the yellow fever booster vaccination. The receptor was isolated from a man in his late teens or twenties who received the YFV17D yellow fever vaccine. The chain employs TRBV7-2 and TRBJ1-3; no clear D. CDR3 sequence reads: CASSLKIVGSGNTIYF. DNA of the CDR3: TGTGCCAGCAGCTTAAAAATAGTGGGCTCTGGAAACACCATATATTTT.